This TCR beta chain was found in a study of blood T cell repertoires in COVID-19. Per the original data handling: Reference gene primer amplification in the assay estimated nucleated cell counts. Sequencing used immunoSEQ multiplex PCR; TCRdb keeps in-frame clones, though not all of them. V, J and clone size are those of that table, while D and trimming were read from the DNA. Altogether 200,000 to 300,000 clones are present, about 82% being singletons, with the ten largest covering around 9.8%. Trimming left V 4 bases short and J 7 bases short, with 15 bases between. Germline V gives CDR1 SGDLS, CDR2 YYNGEE. CDR3 size: 14 residues.

The specimen was PBMCs or T cells enriched from blood (not recorded which). The receptor was derived from a woman aged 50 to 65 with acute COVID-19. The chain links TRBV9 to TRBJ2-1; tentative D call: TRBD2 (7 bases). The CDR3 here is CASSLDGRGNEQFF. Written as DNA, the CDR3 is TGTGCCAGCAGCCTGGATGGGAGGGGGAATGAGCAGTTCTTC.